The 21 T cell receptor beta chains reported below all come from one sample, sequenced in a study of early T cells in non-severe SARS-CoV-2 infection (dated by TCRdb to the early 2020s). Library prep was done by 5' RACE. Data came from a NextSeq 500. TCRdb cleaned the public reads at Q25 with fastp, built clones with MiXCR and kept in-frame beta chains. Rows are unified per CDR3 protein, each entry keeping the most common DNA and genes. This sample lists 55,000 to 80,000 distinct CDR3 sequences; 8.8% were detected once. Together, the top ten hold 13% of the sample. The sequenced sample was whole blood, obtained at baseline. These TCRs come from an adult who was a healthcare worker with PCR-confirmed SARS-CoV-2 infection or an uninfected control (not recorded which).

This clonotype has at least ten counts. This chain uses TRBV11-3 with TRBJ2-1; TRBD2 is a possible D gene (7 bases). V was pared by 0 bases and J by 8 bases, with 14 bases between. CDR3 size: 15 residues. CDR1 and CDR2 (germline): SGHNT, YENEEA. CDR3 bases: TGTGCCAGCAGCTTAGACGGGGGGCAAGGCGATGAGCAGTTCTTC. Translated: CASSLDGGQGDEQFF.

This clonotype was seen more than once but under ten times. The chain combines TRBV5-1 with TRBJ2-1; D tentatively fits TRBD1 or TRBD2 (6 bases each). Trimming took off 0 bases at V and 7 bases at J, with 11 bases between the two ends. The CDR3 consists of 14 residues. Germline loops: CDR1 SGHRS, CDR2 YFSETQ. The CDR3 DNA reads as TGCGCCAGCAGCTTGGCTCCGGGGGCAAATGAGCAGTTCTTC. It yields the protein CASSLAPGANEQFF. Combining the CDR3 with reference TRBV5-1 and TRBJ2-1 gives the whole variable domain KAGVTQTPRYLIKTRGQQVTLSCSPISGHRSVSWYQQTPGQGLQFLFEYFSETQRNKGNFPGRFSGRQFSNSRSEMNVSTLELGDSALYLCASSLAPGANEQFFGPGTRLTVL.

V and J are TRBV7-6 and TRBJ2-1; D uncertain. V dropped 5 bases and J dropped 5 bases, with 10 bases sitting between them. The CDR3 runs 13 residues. Germline CDR1 and CDR2: SGHVS and FNYEAQ. This CDR3 is CASSQPTNNEQFF. In DNA, the CDR3 is TGTGCCAGCAGCCAGCCCACAAACAATGAGCAGTTCTTC.

This clonotype was picked up a small number of times. V is TRBV12-3 or TRBV12-4 and J is TRBJ1-2, with D possibly TRBD1 on 5 matching bases. This CDR3 contains 13 residues. The V end was cut by 3 bases, the J end by 7 bases, with 12 bases between. CDR3: CASSFLGQGGYTF. CDR3 in DNA: TGTGCCAGCAGTTTCCTAGGGCAGGGTGGCTACACCTTC.

V gene TRBV7-3 combines with J gene TRBJ1-2, with 7 bases aligning to TRBD1. V shed 5 bases, J shed 4 bases, and the junction held 10 bases outside the gene matches. The CDR3 runs to 15 residues. The V gene's germline CDR1 is SGHTA and CDR2 FQGTGA. For the CDR3, the DNA is TGTGCCAGCAGCCTTTACCCGGGACAGCCCTATGGCTACACCTTC. This sequence encodes CASSLYPGQPYGYTF.

The chain has TRBV7-3 and TRBJ2-1, with unresolved D. The CDR3 is 17 amino acids. V lost 2 bases to trimming and J lost 2 bases, with 16 bases between them. CDR1 SGHTA and CDR2 FQGTGA come from the germline V gene. CDR3 protein: CASSLRSQDRTYNEQFF. The CDR3, as DNA: TGTGCCAGCAGCTTACGGTCGCAGGACCGAACCTACAATGAGCAGTTCTTC.

In this sample, this clonotype turned up many times. The J gene is TRBJ2-7, the V gene TRBV6-5, with D maybe TRBD1 (6 bases). The germline V gene encodes CDR1 MNHEY and CDR2 SVGAGI. The CDR3 has 13 amino acids. Trimming left V 7 bases short and J 5 bases short, with 15 bases between. CDR3 sequence reads: CASTPPGGDEQYF. The CDR3 nucleotides are TGTGCCAGCACCCCTCCTGGGGGCGACGAGCAGTACTTC.

This clonotype is medium-sized in the sample. CDR3 sequence: CASSLKMDTEAFF. In nucleotides, the CDR3 is TGCGCCAGCAGCTTGAAAATGGACACTGAAGCTTTCTTT. The chain employs TRBV5-1 and TRBJ1-1; D call uncertain. The CDR3 covers 13 residues. Germline loops: CDR1 SGHRS, CDR2 YFSETQ. Trimming removed 1 base at V and 3 bases at J, with 7 bases between.

This clonotype showed up many times. The V gene is TRBV4-1, the J gene TRBJ2-3; TRBD2 matches 14 bases. Germline assignment: CDR1 MGHRA and CDR2 YSYEKL. J gave up 5 bases and V 4 bases, and 8 bases lay outside the gene matches. The length of the CDR3 is 17 residues. The DNA of the CDR3 is TGCGCCAGCAGCCGGGGACTAGCGGGAGCCGCGGGAGATACGCAGTATTTT. Protein: CASSRGLAGAAGDTQYF.

As to this clonotype: At one of its ends the junction is not consistent with the germline gene, which may arise from a read error. CDR3 sequence reads: CASSSSGTATNNLPLHF. The CDR3 nucleotides are TGTGCCAGCAGCTCGTCCGGGACAGCCACTAATAATTTACCCCTCCACTTT. This chain links TRBV5-4 with TRBJ1-6, with TRBD1 matching 7 bases. Germline V gene sequence: CDR1 SGHNT, CDR2 YYREEE (reference sequence). The CDR3 totals 17 residues.

This clonotype occurred a few times. The chain employs TRBV5-1 and TRBJ2-3; the D gene is possibly TRBD2 (6 bases). Per the germline V gene, CDR1 is SGHRS and CDR2 is YFSETQ. The CDR3 sequence is 15 residues long. Trimming pared 4 bases from V and 2 bases from J, leaving 14 bases between. CDR3: CASSLFGSPTDTQYF. The CDR3 coding sequence is TGCGCCAGCAGCCTGTTCGGGAGTCCCACAGATACGCAGTATTTT.

This clonotype showed up many times. The V gene is TRBV12-3 or TRBV12-4, the J gene TRBJ2-7; the D call may be TRBD1 or TRBD2 (5 bases each). Deletions cut 7 bases from V and 2 bases from J, with 15 bases between. This CDR3 is built from 14 residues. CDR3 residues: CASTRGVGAYEQYF. DNA of the CDR3: TGTGCCAGCACCCGGGGTGTGGGGGCCTACGAGCAGTACTTC.

This clonotype was observed at least ten times. The rearrangement links TRBV6-5 to TRBJ2-2; 15 nucleotides align to TRBD2. The CDR3 consists of 18 residues. With 6 bases clipped from V and 4 bases from J, the junction kept 9 bases outside the gene matches. Germline V gene sequence: CDR1 MNHEY, CDR2 SVGAGI. The CDR3, as DNA: TGTGCCAGCAGCGTAGGACTAGCGGGAGGGCTGCTCACCGGGGAGCTGTTTTTT. Encoded protein: CASSVGLAGGLLTGELFF.

The chain joins TRBV12-5 to TRBJ2-5, with D perhaps TRBD2 (5 bases). The CDR3 consists of 15 residues. Germline V gene sequence: CDR1 LGHNT, CDR2 FRNRAP. Deletions cut 2 bases from V and 1 base from J, with 11 bases between. Written as DNA, the CDR3 is TGTGCTAGTGGTTTGCCCCCGGAGGCCCAAGAGACCCAGTACTTC. Translated, it gives CASGLPPEAQETQYF.

This sequence joins TRBV6-1 and TRBJ2-3; tentative D call: TRBD2 (5 bases). There are 15 residues in the CDR3. Germline-derived CDR1 and CDR2 are MNHNS and SASEGT. V gave up 1 base and J gave up 0 bases, with 8 bases separating them. The CDR3 loop is CASSEGTWSTDTQYF. CDR3 sequence (DNA): TGTGCCAGCAGTGAAGGGACTTGGAGCACAGATACGCAGTATTTT.

This clonotype occurred a few times. V gene TRBV6-1 combines with J gene TRBJ2-1, with TRBD2 matching 9 bases. From germline, CDR1 is MNHNS and CDR2 SASEGT. The CDR3 is made up of 13 amino acids. Unmatched junction bases numbered 8, after V lost 2 bases and J lost 15 bases. The CDR3 DNA follows: TGTGCCAGCAGTGAAAGGGGACTAGCAAATCCGTTCTTC. Its translation is CASSERGLANPFF.

In its sample, this clonotype was seen many times. This chain uses TRBV20-1 with TRBJ2-7, with a weak D call TRBD2 (6 bases). Trimming took 3 bases from V and 1 from J, leaving 13 bases between them. Germline V gives CDR1 DFQATT, CDR2 SNEGSKA (reference sequence). The CDR3 length is 14 residues. This CDR3 is CSASARERSYEQYF. The DNA for the CDR3 is TGCAGTGCTAGCGCTCGGGAGAGATCCTACGAGCAGTACTTC.

This clonotype was found a few times. V usage is TRBV30 and J usage is TRBJ2-1; perhaps TRBD2 as D (6 bases). The CDR3 spans 15 residues. V was clipped by 3 bases and J by 8 bases, with 20 bases between them. The germline CDR1 and CDR2 sequences are GTSNPN and SVGIG (reference sequence). CDR3 loop: CAWSVGGPRTYEQFF. For the CDR3, the DNA is TGTGCCTGGAGCGTCGGAGGGCCTCGTACGTATGAGCAGTTCTTC. The full variable domain, completed using reference TRBV30 and TRBJ2-1, is SQTIHQWPATLVQPVGSPLSLECTVEGTSNPNLYWYRQAAGRGLQLLFYSVGIGQISSEVPQNLSASRPQDRQFILSSKKLLLSDSGFYLCAWSVGGPRTYEQFFGPGTRLTVL.

This clonotype appeared once. This rearrangement joins TRBV19 to TRBJ2-2, with a weak D call TRBD1 (6 bases). The CDR3 spans 18 residues. Trimming left V 5 bases short and J 0 bases short, with 19 bases between. Germline values: CDR1 LNHDA, CDR2 SQIVND (reference sequence). Here the CDR3 reads CASSLNAGTPSNTGELFF. The CDR3, as DNA: TGTGCCAGTAGTCTCAACGCCGGGACACCTTCGAACACCGGGGAGCTGTTTTTT. The variable domain in full, completed from reference TRBV19 and TRBJ2-2, reads DGGITQSPKYLFRKEGQNVTLSCEQNLNHDAMYWYRQDPGQGLRLIYYSQIVNDFQKGDIAEGYSVSREKKESFPLTVTSAQKNPTAFYLCASSLNAGTPSNTGELFFGEGSRLTVL.

This chain connects TRBV7-3 to TRBJ2-5; D remains ambiguous. Germline V gene lookup returns CDR1 SGHTA and CDR2 FQGTGA. This CDR3 spans 13 amino acids. V was trimmed by 5 bases and J by 1 base, leaving 8 bases between them. The CDR3 loop is CASSGTAQETQYF. The CDR3 DNA follows: TGTGCCAGCAGCGGAACAGCCCAAGAGACCCAGTACTTC.

The table lists this clonotype with many counts. The chain employs TRBV7-9 and TRBJ2-2, with 10 nucleotides matching TRBD1. CDR1 SEHNR and CDR2 FQNEAQ come from the germline V gene (reference sequence). The CDR3 consists of 16 residues. V was clipped by 6 bases and J by 1 base; unmatched bases: 5. CDR3 nucleotide sequence: TGTGCCAGCAGACGGACAGGGGGTCTGAACACCGGGGAGCTGTTTTTT. Amino acids: CASRRTGGLNTGELFF.